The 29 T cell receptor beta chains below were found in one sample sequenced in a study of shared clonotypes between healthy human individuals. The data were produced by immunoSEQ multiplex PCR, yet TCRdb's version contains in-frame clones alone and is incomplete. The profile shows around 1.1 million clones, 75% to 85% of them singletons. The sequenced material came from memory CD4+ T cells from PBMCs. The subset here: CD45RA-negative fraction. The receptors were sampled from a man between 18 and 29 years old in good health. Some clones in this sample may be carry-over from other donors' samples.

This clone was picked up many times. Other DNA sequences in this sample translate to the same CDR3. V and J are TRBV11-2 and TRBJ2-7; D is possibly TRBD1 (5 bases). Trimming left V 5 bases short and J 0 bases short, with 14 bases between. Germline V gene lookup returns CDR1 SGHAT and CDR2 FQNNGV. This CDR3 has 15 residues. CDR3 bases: TGTGCCAGCAGCCCCCTGACAGTGAGCTCCTACGAGCAGTACTTC. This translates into CASSPLTVSSYEQYF.

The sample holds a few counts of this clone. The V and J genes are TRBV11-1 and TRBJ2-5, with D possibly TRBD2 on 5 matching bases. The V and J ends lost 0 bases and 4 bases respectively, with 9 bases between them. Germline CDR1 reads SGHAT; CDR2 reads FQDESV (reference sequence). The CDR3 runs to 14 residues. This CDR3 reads CASSLASAGETQYF. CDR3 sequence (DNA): TGTGCCAGCAGCTTAGCTTCGGCGGGAGAGACCCAGTACTTC.

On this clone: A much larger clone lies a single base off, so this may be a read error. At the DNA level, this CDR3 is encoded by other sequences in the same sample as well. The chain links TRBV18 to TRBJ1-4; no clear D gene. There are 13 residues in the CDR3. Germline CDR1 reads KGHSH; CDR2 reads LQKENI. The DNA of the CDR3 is TGTGCCAGCTCATCCCTCCTGGGTGAAAAGCTGTTTTTT. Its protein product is CASSSLLGEKLFF.

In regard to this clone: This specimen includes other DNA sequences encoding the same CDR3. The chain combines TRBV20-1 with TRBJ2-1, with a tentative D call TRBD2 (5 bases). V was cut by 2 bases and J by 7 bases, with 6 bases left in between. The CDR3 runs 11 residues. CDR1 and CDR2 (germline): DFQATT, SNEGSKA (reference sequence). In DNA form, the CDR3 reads TGCAGTGCTAGACGGGGAAATGAGCAGTTCTTC. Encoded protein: CSARRGNEQFF.

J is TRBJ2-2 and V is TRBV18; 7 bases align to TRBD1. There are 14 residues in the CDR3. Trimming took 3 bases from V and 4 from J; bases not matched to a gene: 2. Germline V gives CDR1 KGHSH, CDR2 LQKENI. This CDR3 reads CASSPGQLTGELFF. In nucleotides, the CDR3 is TGTGCCAGCTCACCGGGACAGCTCACCGGGGAGCTGTTTTTT.

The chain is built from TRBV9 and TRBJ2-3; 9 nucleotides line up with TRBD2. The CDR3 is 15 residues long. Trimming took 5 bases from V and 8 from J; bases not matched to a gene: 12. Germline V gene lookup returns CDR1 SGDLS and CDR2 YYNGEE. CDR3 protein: CASSSGRYDLGTQYF. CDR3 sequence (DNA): TGTGCCAGCAGTAGCGGGAGATACGACTTGGGTACGCAGTATTTT.

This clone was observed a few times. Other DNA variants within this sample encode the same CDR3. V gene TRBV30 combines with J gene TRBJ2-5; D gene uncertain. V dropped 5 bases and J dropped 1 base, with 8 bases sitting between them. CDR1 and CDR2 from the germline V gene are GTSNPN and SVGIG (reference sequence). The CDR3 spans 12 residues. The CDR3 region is CAWSVSQETQYF. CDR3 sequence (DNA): TGTGCCTGGTCGGTAAGCCAAGAGACCCAGTACTTC.

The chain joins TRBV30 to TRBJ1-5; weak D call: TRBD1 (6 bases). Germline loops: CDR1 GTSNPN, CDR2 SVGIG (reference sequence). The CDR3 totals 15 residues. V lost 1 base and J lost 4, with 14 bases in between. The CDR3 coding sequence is TGTGCCTGGAGTGCCCGGGGGGGGCTAAATCAGCCCCAGCATTTT. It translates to CAWSARGGLNQPQHF.

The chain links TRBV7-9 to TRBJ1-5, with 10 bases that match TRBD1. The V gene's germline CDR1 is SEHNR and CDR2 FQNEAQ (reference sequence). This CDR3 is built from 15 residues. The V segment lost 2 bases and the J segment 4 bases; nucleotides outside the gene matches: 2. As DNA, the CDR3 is TGTGCCAGCAGCTTAATGGGACAGGGGAATCAGCCCCAGCATTTT. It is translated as CASSLMGQGNQPQHF.

The CDR3 DNA follows: TGTGCCAGCAGCTTGGGAATTAGCGGGAGCACAGATACGCAGTATTTT. Amino acids: CASSLGISGSTDTQYF. This chain joins TRBV7-3 and TRBJ2-3; 7 nucleotides match TRBD2. The germline gives CDR1 SGHTA, CDR2 FQGTGA. There are 16 residues in the CDR3. Trimming cost V 3 bases and J 0 bases; bases outside gene matches: 6.

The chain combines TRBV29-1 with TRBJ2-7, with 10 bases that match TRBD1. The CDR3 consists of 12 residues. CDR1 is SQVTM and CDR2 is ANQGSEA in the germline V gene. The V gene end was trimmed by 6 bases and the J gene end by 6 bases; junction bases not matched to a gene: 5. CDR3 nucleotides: TGCAGCGTGAGGACAGGGGGTGGCGAGCAGTACTTC. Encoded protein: CSVRTGGGEQYF.

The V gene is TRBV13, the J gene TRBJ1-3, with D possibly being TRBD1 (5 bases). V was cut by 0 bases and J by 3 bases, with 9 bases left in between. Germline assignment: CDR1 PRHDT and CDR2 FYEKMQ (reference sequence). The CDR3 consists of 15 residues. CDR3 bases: TGTGCCAGCAGCTTAGGCAGGGTAGGTGGAAACACCATATATTTT. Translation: CASSLGRVGGNTIYF.

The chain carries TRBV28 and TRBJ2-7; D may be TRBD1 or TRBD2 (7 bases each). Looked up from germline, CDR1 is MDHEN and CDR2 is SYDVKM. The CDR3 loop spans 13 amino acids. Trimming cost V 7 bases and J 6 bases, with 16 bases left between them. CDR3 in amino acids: CASTPGGAPEQYF. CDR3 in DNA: TGTGCCAGCACGCCAGGGGGGGCCCCCGAGCAGTACTTC.

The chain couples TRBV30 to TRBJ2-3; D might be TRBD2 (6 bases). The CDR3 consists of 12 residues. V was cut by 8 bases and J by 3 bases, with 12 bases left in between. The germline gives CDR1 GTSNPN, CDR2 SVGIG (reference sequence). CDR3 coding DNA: TGTGCCGGAGGTGGGGGGACAGATACGCAGTATTTT. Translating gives CAGGGGTDTQYF.

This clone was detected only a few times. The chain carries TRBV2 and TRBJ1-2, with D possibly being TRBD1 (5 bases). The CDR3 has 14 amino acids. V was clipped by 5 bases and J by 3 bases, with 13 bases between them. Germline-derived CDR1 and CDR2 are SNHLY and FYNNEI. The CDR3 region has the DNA TGTGCCAGCAGTTATGGGGGGTCAGACTATGGCTACACCTTC. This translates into CASSYGGSDYGYTF.

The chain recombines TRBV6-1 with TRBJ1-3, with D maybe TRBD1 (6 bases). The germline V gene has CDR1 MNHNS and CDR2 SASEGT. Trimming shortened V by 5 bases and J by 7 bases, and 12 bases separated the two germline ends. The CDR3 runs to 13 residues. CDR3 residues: CASSLDRLNTIYF. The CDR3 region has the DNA TGTGCCAGCAGTTTGGACAGACTGAACACCATATATTTT.

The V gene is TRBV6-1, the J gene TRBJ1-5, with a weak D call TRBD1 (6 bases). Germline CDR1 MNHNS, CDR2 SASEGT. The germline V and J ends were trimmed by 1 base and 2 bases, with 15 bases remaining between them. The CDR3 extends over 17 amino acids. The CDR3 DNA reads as TGTGCCAGCAGTGAAGGCCCCAGGGGTTACGGCAATCAGCCCCAGCATTTT. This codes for CASSEGPRGYGNQPQHF.

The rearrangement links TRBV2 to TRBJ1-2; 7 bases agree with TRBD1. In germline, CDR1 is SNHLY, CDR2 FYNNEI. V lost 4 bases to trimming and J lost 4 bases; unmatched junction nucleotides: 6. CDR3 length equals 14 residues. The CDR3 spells CASSGGQSAYGYTF. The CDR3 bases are TGTGCCAGCAGTGGGGGACAGTCGGCCTATGGCTACACCTTC.

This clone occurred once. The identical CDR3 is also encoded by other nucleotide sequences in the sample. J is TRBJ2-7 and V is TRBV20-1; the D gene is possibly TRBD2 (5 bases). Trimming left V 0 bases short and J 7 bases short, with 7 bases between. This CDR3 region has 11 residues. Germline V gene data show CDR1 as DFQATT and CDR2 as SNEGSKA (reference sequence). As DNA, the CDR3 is TGCAGTGCTAGAGACCGCGGGGAGCAGTACTTC. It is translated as CSARDRGEQYF.

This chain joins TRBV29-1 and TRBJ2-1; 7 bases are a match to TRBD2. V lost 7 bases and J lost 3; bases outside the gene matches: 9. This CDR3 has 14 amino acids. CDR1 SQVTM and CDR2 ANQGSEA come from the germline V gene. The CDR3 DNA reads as TGCAGCGCCGAGGTGGGGGGGGTCTACAATGAGCAGTTCTTC. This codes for CSAEVGGVYNEQFF.

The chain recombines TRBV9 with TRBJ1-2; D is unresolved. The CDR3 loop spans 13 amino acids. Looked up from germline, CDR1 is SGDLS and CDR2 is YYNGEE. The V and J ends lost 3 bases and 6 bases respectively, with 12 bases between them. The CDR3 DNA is TGTGCCAGCAGCGCTCGGATCTATCATGGCTACACCTTC. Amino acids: CASSARIYHGYTF.

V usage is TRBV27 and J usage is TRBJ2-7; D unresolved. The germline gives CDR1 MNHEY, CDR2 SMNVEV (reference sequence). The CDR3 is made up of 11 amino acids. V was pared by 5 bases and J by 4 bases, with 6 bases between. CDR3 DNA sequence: TGTGCCAGCAGTCTGCCGTACGAGCAGTACTTC. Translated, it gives CASSLPYEQYF.

CDR3 DNA: TGTGCCAGCTCACCACCCAGCGGAGGACCCTACGAGCAGTACTTC. It codes for CASSPPSGGPYEQYF. The chain has TRBV18 and TRBJ2-7, with a weak D call TRBD2 (5 bases). Looked up from germline, CDR1 is KGHSH and CDR2 is LQKENI. This CDR3 region has 15 residues. The V gene lost 0 bases and the J gene lost 2 bases, with 11 bases spanning the gap.

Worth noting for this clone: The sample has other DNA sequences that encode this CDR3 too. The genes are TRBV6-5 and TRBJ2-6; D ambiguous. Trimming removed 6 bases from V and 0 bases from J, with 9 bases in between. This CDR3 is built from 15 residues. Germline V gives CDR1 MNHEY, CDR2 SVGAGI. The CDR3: CASSTLSSGANVLTF. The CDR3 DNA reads TGTGCCAGCAGCACCTTGAGCTCTGGGGCCAACGTCCTGACTTTC.

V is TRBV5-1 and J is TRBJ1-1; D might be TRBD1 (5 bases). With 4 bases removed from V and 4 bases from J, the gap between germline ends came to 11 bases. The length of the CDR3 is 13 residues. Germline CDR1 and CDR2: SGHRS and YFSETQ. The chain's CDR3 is CASSGGGSTEAFF. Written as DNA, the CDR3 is TGCGCCAGCAGCGGGGGTGGCAGCACTGAAGCTTTCTTT.

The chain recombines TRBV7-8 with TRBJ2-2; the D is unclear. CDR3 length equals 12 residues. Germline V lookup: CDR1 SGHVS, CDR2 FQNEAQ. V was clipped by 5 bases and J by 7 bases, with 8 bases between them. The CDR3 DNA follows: TGTGCCAGCAGCCCCTTCGTCGGGGAGCTGTTTTTT. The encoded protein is CASSPFVGELFF.

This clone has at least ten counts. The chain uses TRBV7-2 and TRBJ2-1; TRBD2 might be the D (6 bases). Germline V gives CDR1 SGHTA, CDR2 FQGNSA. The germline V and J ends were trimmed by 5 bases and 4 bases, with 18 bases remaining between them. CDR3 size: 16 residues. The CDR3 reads CASSARRGSGYNEQFF. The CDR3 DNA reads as TGTGCCAGCAGCGCCCGTCGGGGGAGCGGATACAATGAGCAGTTCTTC.

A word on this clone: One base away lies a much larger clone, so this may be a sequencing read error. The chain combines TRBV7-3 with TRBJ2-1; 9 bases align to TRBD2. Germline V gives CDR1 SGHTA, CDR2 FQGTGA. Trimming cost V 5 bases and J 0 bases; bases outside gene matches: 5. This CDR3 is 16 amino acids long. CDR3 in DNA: TGTGCCAGCAGCCTGACTAGCGGAGGCTCCTACAATGAGCAGTTCTTC. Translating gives CASSLTSGGSYNEQFF.

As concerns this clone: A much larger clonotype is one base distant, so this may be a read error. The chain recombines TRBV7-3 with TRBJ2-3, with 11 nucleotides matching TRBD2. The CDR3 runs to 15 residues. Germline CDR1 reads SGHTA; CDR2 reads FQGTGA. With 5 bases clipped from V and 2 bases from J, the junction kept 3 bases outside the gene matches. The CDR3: CASSPTSGTTDTQYF. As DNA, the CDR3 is TGTGCCAGCAGCCCGACTAGCGGGACCACAGATACGCAGTATTTT.